The 19 T cell receptor beta chains in this list originate from one sample, sequenced in a study of cytomegalovirus exposure and HLA in healthy donors. PCR employed 60 Vbeta and 13 Jbeta primers. Sequenced by immunoSEQ multiplex PCR; TCRdb stores in-frame clones only, minus some. The sample shows 110,000 or so clones, less than 80% of them seen only once. Source material: PBMCs. These receptors were collected from a man aged 25-40 years in good health and CMV-seronegative.

This chain connects TRBV14 to TRBJ2-1, with D possibly TRBD1 on 5 matching bases. The germline CDR1 and CDR2 sequences are SGHDN and FVKESK. Deletions cut 1 base from V and 3 bases from J, with 19 bases between. This CDR3 comprises 18 residues. CDR3 region: CASSQGPPGALLYNEQFF. The CDR3 DNA reads as TGTGCCAGCAGCCAAGGCCCCCCTGGGGCACTACTCTACAATGAGCAGTTCTTC.

Only one count was recorded for this clone. The V and J genes are TRBV6-4 and TRBJ2-3; 13 nucleotides align to TRBD2. Germline values: CDR1 MRHNA, CDR2 SNTAGT. CDR3 length equals 15 residues. V was pared by 2 bases and J by 4 bases, with 0 bases of the junction left unmatched. CDR3 in amino acids: CASSDGTSGADTQYF. The CDR3 DNA reads as TGTGCCAGCAGTGACGGGACTAGCGGGGCAGATACGCAGTATTTT.

The chain joins TRBV19 to TRBJ2-7; D is possibly TRBD1 (5 bases). Germline loops: CDR1 LNHDA, CDR2 SQIVND (reference sequence). The V gene lost 4 bases and the J gene lost 1 base, with 8 bases spanning the gap. CDR3 length: 13 amino acids. CDR3 sequence (DNA): TGTGCCAGTAGTACGGCAGGGTCCTACGAGCAGTACTTC. This gives the protein CASSTAGSYEQYF.

CDR3 DNA: TGTGCCAGCAGCTTAGCCGGGGATGGCACCGGGGAGCTGTTTTTT. This sequence encodes CASSLAGDGTGELFF. This sequence joins TRBV7-9 and TRBJ2-2; tentative D call: TRBD2 (5 bases). Trimming cost V 0 bases and J 4 bases, with 9 bases left between them. This CDR3 contains 15 residues. Germline CDR1 and CDR2: SEHNR and FQNEAQ (reference sequence).

J is TRBJ1-2 and V is TRBV30, with 9 nucleotides matching TRBD1. J lost 3 bases, V lost 2 bases, and 10 bases had no gene match. Germline loops: CDR1 GTSNPN, CDR2 SVGIG (reference sequence). The CDR3 has 16 residues. The CDR3 nucleotides read TGTGCCTGGAGTTTTCACCTCGGACAGGGGCACTATGGCTACACCTTC. This codes for CAWSFHLGQGHYGYTF.

The chain combines TRBV9 with TRBJ2-1; TRBD2 matches at 8 bases. The CDR3 is 15 residues long. In germline, CDR1 is SGDLS, CDR2 YYNGEE. With 0 bases clipped from V and 9 bases from J, the junction kept 8 bases outside the gene matches. The CDR3 region has the DNA TGTGCCAGCAGCGTAGAGGGACTAGAGTCCGGTGAGCAGTTCTTC. Translation gives CASSVEGLESGEQFF.

V gene TRBV10-3 combines with J gene TRBJ2-5; TRBD1 is a possible D gene (6 bases). The germline V and J ends were trimmed by 3 bases and 0 bases, with 20 bases remaining between them. CDR3 length: 18 residues. Germline V gene lookup returns CDR1 ENHRY and CDR2 SYGVKD. CDR3 nucleotide sequence: TGTGCCATCAGTGATTTACGGCAGGGGACGGACTACCAAGAGACCCAGTACTTC. This translates into CAISDLRQGTDYQETQYF.

This clone was seen only a few times. The chain links TRBV5-6 to TRBJ1-1; 8 nucleotides match TRBD1. Germline V gene lookup returns CDR1 SGHDT and CDR2 YYEEEE. The CDR3 contains 16 residues. V gave up 4 bases and J gave up 1 base; unmatched junction bases: 9. The CDR3 coding sequence is TGTGCCAGCAGCGGTATAGGGACAGGCAAGAACACTGAAGCTTTCTTT. Its protein product is CASSGIGTGKNTEAFF.

The chain uses TRBV29-1 and TRBJ2-2; possibly TRBD2 for D (5 bases). This CDR3 is 14 amino acids long. Per germline, CDR1 SQVTM and CDR2 ANQGSEA. V dropped 7 bases and J dropped 3 bases, with 15 bases sitting between them. The DNA for the CDR3 is TGCAGCGGGCAGGAGGTCGGGGACACCGGGGAGCTGTTTTTT. It encodes CSGQEVGDTGELFF.

This clone was observed a single time. The V gene is TRBV10-3, the J gene TRBJ2-7; TRBD1 matches at 9 bases. Trimming cost V 11 bases and J 0 bases; bases outside gene matches: 5. The CDR3 is 13 amino acids. Germline loops: CDR1 ENHRY, CDR2 SYGVKD. CDR3 coding DNA: TGTGCCGCCGCGACAGGGGGCTCCTACGAGCAGTACTTC. It translates to CAAATGGSYEQYF.

The rearrangement links TRBV5-6 to TRBJ2-5, with D uncertain. The J call may be wrong; the DNA end is better matched by TRBJ2-7. The CDR3 has 14 amino acids. Germline CDR1 is SGHDT and CDR2 is YYEEEE. The CDR3 DNA reads TGTGCCAGCAGCACTCGGCGTAGCTCCTACGAGCAGTACTTC. Translated: CASSTRRSSYEQYF.

In this sample, this clone turned up once. As DNA, the CDR3 is TGTGCCAGCACTCCCGGGACAGGGATCTACGAGCAGTACTTC. Residues: CASTPGTGIYEQYF. The gene calls are TRBV27 and TRBJ2-5; 9 bases are a match to TRBD1. The DNA end is more similar to TRBJ2-7, so the J call may be wrong. CDR3 length equals 14 residues. CDR1 is MNHEY, CDR2 SMNVEV, per germline (reference sequence).

The V and J genes are TRBV5-4 and TRBJ2-7; D ambiguous. This CDR3 is 13 amino acids long. Germline CDR1 is SGHNT and CDR2 is YYREEE (reference sequence). V gave up 2 bases and J gave up 1 base, with 7 bases separating them. CDR3 in DNA: TGTGCCAGCAGCTTTCCTAGTTCCTACGAGCAGTACTTC. Its translation: CASSFPSSYEQYF.

This chain connects TRBV28 to TRBJ2-1, with TRBD2 matching over 10 bases. From germline, CDR1 is MDHEN and CDR2 SYDVKM. The ends lost 5 bases at V and 2 bases at J; junction bases unmatched: 9. The CDR3 spans 17 residues. The CDR3 loop reads CASSPSSGRGAYNEQFF. The CDR3 DNA follows: TGTGCCAGCAGTCCCTCTAGCGGGAGAGGAGCCTACAATGAGCAGTTCTTC.

The V gene is TRBV27, the J gene TRBJ2-3; 8 bases match TRBD2. Trimming cost V 8 bases and J 6 bases; bases outside gene matches: 13. The CDR3 spans 15 residues. Looked up from germline, CDR1 is MNHEY and CDR2 is SMNVEV (reference sequence). In DNA form, the CDR3 reads TGTGCCAGCGGCACCCAGGGACTAGTTTCGGATACGCAGTATTTT. Encoded protein: CASGTQGLVSDTQYF.

Remarks on this clone: The junction differs from germline at one of its ends, possibly a read error. The chain uses TRBV7-9 and TRBJ1-2; D is undetermined. Germline CDR1 and CDR2: SEHNR and FQNEAQ (reference sequence). The CDR3 sequence is 14 residues long. Here the CDR3 DNA reads TGTCCCAGCAGCGAGCCATTAGCTAACTATGGCTACACCTTC. It is translated as CPSSEPLANYGYTF.

The gene calls are TRBV16 and TRBJ1-1; D is unresolved. The CDR3 consists of 13 residues. Per germline, CDR1 KGHSY and CDR2 FQNENV. The V end lost 2 bases, the J end lost 0 bases, and 4 bases lay between the germline ends. CDR3 DNA sequence: TGTGCCAGCAGCCAAGGCTTGAACACTGAAGCTTTCTTT. It yields the protein CASSQGLNTEAFF.

This clone was detected a few times. CDR3 sequence (DNA): TGTGCCTGGAGTGCGGCAGATACGCAGTATTTT. The encoded protein is CAWSAADTQYF. The chain links TRBV30 to TRBJ2-3; D unclear. The CDR3 spans 11 residues. Germline V gene lookup returns CDR1 GTSNPN and CDR2 SVGIG (reference sequence). The ends were cut back, 1 base at V and 4 bases at J, with 3 bases in the middle.

CDR3 sequence: CASSEILDSAYQETQYF. The CDR3 DNA sequence: TGTGCCAGCAGTGAGATCCTGGATAGCGCCTACCAAGAGACCCAGTACTTC. The rearrangement uses TRBV28 and TRBJ2-5, with a possible D match to TRBD2 (5 bases). V was pared by 5 bases and J by 0 bases, with 19 bases between. Germline V CDR1 and CDR2: MDHEN, SYDVKM. CDR3 length equals 17 residues.